This TCR beta chain was recorded in a study of blood T cell repertoires in COVID-19 (dated by TCRdb to 2020 to 2022). At the level of the whole study: Samples covering the acute and convalescent phases of COVID-19 were provided by collaborators in the United States, Italy and Spain. The prospective study material was composed of cDNA or gDNA derived from T cells, B-cell-depleted T cells, or PBMCs. Subjects who had been exposed to COVID-19, were actively infected with it, or had recovered from it provided the deeply sampled blood TCRbeta repertoires that made up the dataset. The repertoires were released in a freely available public database intended as a resource for research on the immune response to SARS-CoV-2. Samples were obtained from the ongoing ImmuneRACE study (first 160 participants) and from some 1,200 subjects provided by 6 global collaborators. Nearly every sample came with metadata listing a de-identified subject ID, COVID-19 status, age in years and sex. Where HLA class I and class II types were available, the types were taken from metadata supplied by the sample provider, not from assay-based typing.

TCRbeta CDR3 regions were amplified from genomic DNA using the immunoSEQ Assay, a bias-controlled multiplex PCR. In the source study's methods: The number of nucleated cells in each sample was estimated from the amplification of reference gene primers within the assay. To quantify the absolute abundance of each unique TCRbeta CDR3 rearrangement, sequence reads were collapsed and filtered. For each sample, productive Simpson clonality was calculated by taking the square root of Simpson's diversity index across productive rearrangements. TCRdb provides this immuneACCESS table in a form limited to in-frame rearrangements. Some clones are lacking; in checked studies, under half of them reflect an unresolved V gene, and why the rest are absent is not known. Clone size and the V and J calls come from that table; the DNA yielded D and trimming. In this sample the table shows about 130,000 clones, 87% of which occur a single time. The biggest ten clones account for around 3.6% of the sample.

Trimming at the junction amounts to 0 bases on V and 5 bases on J, and the germline ends lie 7 bases apart. Counted from cysteine to phenylalanine, this CDR3 has 13 amino acids. The read is trimmed to its CDR3 DNA, 39 bases read in frame from base 1. Taken from the germline V gene, the CDR1 and CDR2 loops are SGHDN and FVKESK. What the authors observed across the whole study: The quantity of clinical and demographic metadata differed by source and by participant and was supplied without curation.

The collaborating institutions used their own protocols to collect whole blood in K2EDTA tubes. Collaborator samples were shipped for TCRbeta analysis as frozen whole blood, isolated PBMCs, or DNA extracted from either sample type. A word on this clone: Its antigen is not yet known. The sample holds no much larger clone one base away, and base qualities are not on file.

The chain is made from TRBV14 and TRBJ1-2; there is no confident call for the D gene. The source of this sequence is a woman aged 55-75 years with acute or convalescent COVID-19. The sequenced sample was peripheral blood. The DNA sequence reads TGTGCCAGCAGCCAAGACAGAAGATATGGCTACACCTTC. Its protein reads: CASSQDRRYGYTF.